The 8 T cell receptor beta chains below all came from one sample that was sequenced in a study of blood T cell repertoires in COVID-19. Some clones are missing from TCRdb's copy, which holds only in-frame ones; the method was immunoSEQ multiplex PCR. This table has approximately 59,000 clones, about 83% appearing once. The sequenced sample was peripheral blood. Every receptor here comes from a woman at least 80 years old with acute or convalescent COVID-19.

V is TRBV14 and J is TRBJ2-5; 11 nucleotides align to TRBD2. Germline CDR1 SGHDN, CDR2 FVKESK. V lost 1 base and J lost 2; bases outside the gene matches: 6. The CDR3 is made up of 17 amino acids. CDR3 nucleotide sequence: TGTGCCAGCAGCCAAGTCCTACTAGCGGGGGCACAAGAGACCCAGTACTTC. It codes for CASSQVLLAGAQETQYF.

The chain joins TRBV6-2 or TRBV6-3 to TRBJ2-1; D is unclear. This CDR3 has 11 amino acids. The V end was cut by 2 bases, the J end by 10 bases, with 6 bases between. Per the germline V gene, CDR1 is MNHEY and CDR2 is SVGEGT. CDR3 loop: CASSYLREQFF. Written as DNA, the CDR3 is TGTGCCAGCAGTTACCTTCGGGAGCAGTTCTTC.

As to this clone: Relative to the germline gene, one junction end is altered; a read error may explain this. The chain combines TRBV5-1 with TRBJ2-1, with 9 nucleotides matching TRBD2. Germline lookup yields CDR1 SGHRS and CDR2 YFSETQ. This CDR3 is 16 amino acids long. Here the CDR3 reads CARSLTAGGQGNEQFF. The CDR3 DNA sequence: TGCGCCCGCAGCTTGACGGCGGGGGGGCAGGGCAATGAGCAGTTCTTC.

The chain combines TRBV7-2 with TRBJ1-3; D gene ambiguous. The CDR3 totals 15 residues. V gave up 1 base and J gave up 0 bases, with 7 bases separating them. Germline values: CDR1 SGHTA, CDR2 FQGNSA. The CDR3 nucleotides are TGTGCCAGCAGCTTAGGGCGGAGCTCTGGAAACACCATATATTTT. It codes for CASSLGRSSGNTIYF.

The chain links TRBV30 to TRBJ2-1, with TRBD1 identical over 7 bases. Germline values: CDR1 GTSNPN, CDR2 SVGIG (reference sequence). Germline trimming cut 1 base from V and 7 bases from J; bases unmatched to any gene: 7. The CDR3 is 14 amino acids. CDR3 loop: CAWSGRGPGNEQFF. For the CDR3, the DNA is TGTGCCTGGAGTGGTAGGGGGCCGGGGAATGAGCAGTTCTTC.

The chain links TRBV5-1 to TRBJ2-1; tentatively, D is TRBD1 (5 bases). The CDR3 is 12 residues long. V lost 5 bases and J 10 bases, leaving 13 bases between the germline ends. CDR1 is SGHRS and CDR2 is YFSETQ in the germline V gene. The CDR3 nucleotides read TGCGCCAGCAGTCCTCAGGGTCAAGAGCAGTTCTTC. Protein sequence: CASSPQGQEQFF.

This sequence joins TRBV5-6 and TRBJ1-1; no firm D call. The CDR3 sequence is 14 residues long. The germline CDR1 and CDR2 sequences are SGHDT and YYEEEE. Trimming stripped 1 base from V and 1 base from J, with 8 bases between. In nucleotides, the CDR3 is TGTGCCAGCAGCTTGTTCCAGTCGAACACTGAAGCTTTCTTT. It specifies CASSLFQSNTEAFF. The full variable domain, its missing parts supplied by reference TRBV5-6 and TRBJ1-1, is DAGVTQSPTHLIKTRGQQVTLRCSPKSGHDTVSWYQQALGQGPQFIFQYYEEEERQRGNFPDRFSGHQFPNYSSELNVNALLLGDSALYLCASSLFQSNTEAFFGQGTRLTVV.

The gene calls are TRBV11-2 and TRBJ1-2, with TRBD1 identical over 7 bases. J lost 7 bases, V lost 1 base, and 12 bases had no gene match. The CDR3 extends over 16 amino acids. The germline V gene encodes CDR1 SGHAT and CDR2 FQNNGV. CDR3 coding DNA: TGTGCCAGCAGCTTAGTGAGAGGAGCCAGGGGGTTTGGCTACACCTTC. This codes for CASSLVRGARGFGYTF.